The sequence of this T cell receptor (beta chain) was determined in a study of CD8+ T cells in alopecia areata. Study as a whole: Administration of oral tofacitinib to treated patients was at 5 to 10 mg twice daily. Tofacitinib exposure lasted 6 to 18 months, followed by 6 months off drug. Points from the study as a whole: Many expanded lesional clones remained in scalp and blood on tofacitinib. Scalp clonality dropped significantly under tofacitinib, as did expanded CD8+ top-100 clones.

This CDR3 region has 14 residues. Germline V gene data show CDR1 as SNHLY and CDR2 as FYNNEI. Trimming pared 5 bases from V and 1 base from J, leaving 11 bases between. TCR sequencing used cDNA made by reverse transcription of extracted RNA. The method was immunoSEQ multiplex PCR; TCRdb's version includes in-frame clones alone and lacks a portion of them. The table lists approximately 210,000 clones, around three fifths of them singletons. This sample's treatment: oral pan-JAK inhibitor, 5-10 mg twice daily. Points on this clone: As yet, its antigen is unknown.

The TCR comes from a human donor with alopecia areata. Sequencing used CD4+ T cells sorted from blood, obtained at week 4, from a patient treated with tofacitinib. The chain employs TRBV2 and TRBJ1-1, with D possibly TRBD1 on 5 matching bases. This chain's CDR3 is CASSRGYANTEAFF. The CDR3 DNA reads as TGTGCCAGCAGTCGGGGGTACGCGAACACTGAAGCTTTCTTT.